The next 18 T cell receptor beta chains were all read from a single sample in a study of cytomegalovirus exposure and HLA in healthy donors. Amplification used 60 Vbeta primers and 13 Jbeta primers. The repertoire was sequenced with immunoSEQ multiplex PCR; TCRdb's copy has only in-frame clones and lacks some. The sample gives 130,000 or so clones, roughly three quarters of which show up once; approximately 0.99% is in the top ten. Sequencing was carried out using PBMCs. These TCRs come from a male donor in good health and CMV-seronegative.

J is TRBJ2-5 and V is TRBV7-2; 11 nucleotides match TRBD1. The germline V gene encodes CDR1 SGHTA and CDR2 FQGNSA. The CDR3 sequence is 14 residues long. V shed 5 bases, J shed 3 bases, and the junction held 2 bases outside the gene matches. The CDR3 DNA follows: TGTGCCAGCAGCCGGGACAGGGGGGAAGAGACCCAGTACTTC. This gives the protein CASSRDRGEETQYF.

The chain links TRBV5-1 to TRBJ2-5, with D possibly matching TRBD1 (5 bases). Germline V gene sequence: CDR1 SGHRS, CDR2 YFSETQ. This CDR3 has 16 residues. Deletions cut 4 bases from V and 5 bases from J, with 21 bases between. This CDR3 is CASSTPMAGPPETQYF. The CDR3, as DNA: TGCGCCAGCAGCACCCCCATGGCAGGGCCCCCCGAGACCCAGTACTTC. The complete variable domain, with remaining parts taken from reference TRBV5-1 and TRBJ2-5, reads KAGVTQTPRYLIKTRGQQVTLSCSPISGHRSVSWYQQTPGQGLQFLFEYFSETQRNKGNFPGRFSGRQFSNSRSEMNVSTLELGDSALYLCASSTPMAGPPETQYFGPGTRLLVL.

This clone was observed a handful of times. This rearrangement joins TRBV6-1 to TRBJ1-5; D ambiguous. The CDR3 runs to 13 residues. Trimming stripped 0 bases from V and 5 bases from J, with 5 bases between. Per germline, CDR1 MNHNS and CDR2 SASEGT. The CDR3, as DNA: TGTGCCAGCAGTGAAGCCCGCGATCAGCCCCAGCATTTT. Translating gives CASSEARDQPQHF.

A single count supports this clone. The chain joins TRBV2 to TRBJ2-1, with D possibly TRBD2 on 5 matching bases. Trimming pared 4 bases from V and 9 bases from J, leaving 10 bases between. Germline V gene data show CDR1 as SNHLY and CDR2 as FYNNEI. This CDR3 spans 12 amino acids. CDR3 DNA: TGTGCCAGCAGTGTTTATGAGGGTGAGCAGTTCTTC. Translating gives CASSVYEGEQFF.

The chain joins TRBV5-1 to TRBJ2-7; 7 positions match TRBD1. This CDR3 spans 15 amino acids. V lost 1 base, J lost 3 bases, and 7 bases stayed unmatched. The germline V gene encodes CDR1 SGHRS and CDR2 YFSETQ. CDR3 sequence: CASSLRQGQNYEQYF. CDR3 nucleotide sequence: TGCGCCAGCAGCTTGAGACAGGGTCAGAACTACGAGCAGTACTTC.

The chain couples TRBV6-6 to TRBJ1-4; TRBD1 might be the D (5 bases). V was pared by 7 bases and J by 8 bases, with 17 bases between. The CDR3 runs to 14 residues. Germline V lookup: CDR1 MNHNY, CDR2 SVGAGI (reference sequence). Here the CDR3 reads CASISAGQGEKLFF. As DNA, the CDR3 is TGTGCCAGCATATCCGCAGGGCAAGGGGAAAAACTGTTTTTT.

In its sample, this clone was seen a few times. The chain uses TRBV15 and TRBJ2-3, with 8 bases identical to TRBD2. The CDR3 sequence is 15 residues long. Germline V gives CDR1 LNHNV, CDR2 YYDKDF (reference sequence). Trimming took 2 bases from V and 2 from J; bases not matched to a gene: 3. The CDR3, as DNA: TGTGCCACCAGCAGAACCGGACTAGCCACAGATACGCAGTATTTT. Protein sequence: CATSRTGLATDTQYF.

The chain has TRBV11-2 and TRBJ1-6; D is undetermined. This CDR3 is 13 amino acids long. Germline-derived CDR1 and CDR2 are SGHAT and FQNNGV. The V end lost 5 bases, the J end lost 8 bases, and 10 bases lay between the germline ends. This chain's CDR3 is CASSQIEDSPLHF. CDR3 nucleotides: TGTGCCAGCAGCCAGATAGAGGATTCACCCCTCCACTTT.

This clone has only one observation. The V gene is TRBV5-6, the J gene TRBJ1-2, with 8 nucleotides matching TRBD1. This CDR3 is built from 14 residues. Trimming at V came to 4 bases and at J to 2 bases, leaving 4 bases not matched to a gene. Germline assignment: CDR1 SGHDT and CDR2 YYEEEE. The CDR3 loop is CASSLGQVNYGYTF. CDR3 nucleotide sequence: TGTGCCAGCAGCCTGGGACAGGTGAACTATGGCTACACCTTC.

The chain joins TRBV11-2 to TRBJ2-5; the D gene is possibly TRBD1 (5 bases). This CDR3 region has 14 residues. V shed 5 bases and J shed 1 base, with 11 bases lying between them. In germline, CDR1 is SGHAT, CDR2 FQNNGV. This CDR3 reads CASSPTGTQETQYF. The CDR3 DNA reads as TGTGCCAGCAGCCCTACAGGAACCCAAGAGACCCAGTACTTC.

The chain couples TRBV5-1 to TRBJ2-3, with TRBD2 identical over 9 bases. This CDR3 is built from 18 residues. Unmatched junction bases numbered 10, after V lost 0 bases and J lost 2 bases. CDR1 and CDR2 from the germline V gene are SGHRS and YFSETQ. This CDR3 reads CASSLAGQAGGSTDTQYF. DNA of the CDR3: TGCGCCAGCAGCTTGGCCGGTCAGGCGGGGGGGTCCACAGATACGCAGTATTTT.

The chain is built from TRBV19 and TRBJ1-5, with 7 bases identical to TRBD1. J was trimmed by 6 bases and V by 6 bases; bases with no gene match: 11. The CDR3 length is 15 residues. Per the germline V gene, CDR1 is LNHDA and CDR2 is SQIVND (reference sequence). The CDR3 here is CASSATGWTSQPQHF. DNA of the CDR3: TGTGCCAGTAGCGCGACAGGGTGGACGAGTCAGCCCCAGCATTTT.

This clone has just one count. The genes are TRBV4-3 and TRBJ1-6; D may be TRBD1 (6 bases). The CDR3 is 17 residues long. CDR1 LGHNA and CDR2 YSLEER come from the germline V gene. Trimming cost V 0 bases and J 2 bases, with 11 bases left between them. CDR3 sequence (DNA): TGCGCCAGCAGCCAAGATTACTGGACAGCCTATAATTCACCCCTCCACTTT. It encodes CASSQDYWTAYNSPLHF.

Here the CDR3 DNA reads TGTGCCAGCAGCCTGGGACAGGGGGTCGGGGGCTACACCTTC. This gives the protein CASSLGQGVGGYTF. V is TRBV9 and J is TRBJ1-2, with TRBD1 matching over 11 bases. J was trimmed by 8 bases and V by 4 bases; bases with no gene match: 7. Germline V gives CDR1 SGDLS, CDR2 YYNGEE. The CDR3 spans 14 residues.

Concerning this clone: A junction boundary mismatches the germline segment, possibly from a read error. The chain links TRBV13 to TRBJ1-2; 7 nucleotides line up with TRBD1. The CDR3 consists of 15 residues. Per germline, CDR1 PRHDT and CDR2 FYEKMQ (reference sequence). As DNA, the CDR3 is TGTGCCGGCAGCCCCTGGGACAGTCCTAACTATGGCTACACCTTC. Translated: CAGSPWDSPNYGYTF.

This clone occurred once. CDR3: CASSRSGAHYEQYF. CDR3 nucleotide sequence: TGCGCCAGCAGCAGAAGCGGGGCTCACTACGAGCAGTACTTC. V and J are TRBV5-1 and TRBJ2-5, with 7 positions matching TRBD2. Gene TRBJ2-7 matches the end of the DNA better, so the J call may be wrong. Germline V gives CDR1 SGHRS, CDR2 YFSETQ. The CDR3 is 14 residues long.

This clone was observed a single time. The rearrangement joins TRBV9 to TRBJ2-5; TRBD2 aligns across 7 bases. The CDR3 is made up of 13 amino acids. Germline V CDR1 and CDR2: SGDLS, YYNGEE. The trim removed 4 bases at V and 5 bases at J, leaving 5 bases unmatched. The CDR3 protein is CASSKGLEETQYF. The CDR3 nucleotides read TGTGCCAGCAGCAAAGGACTAGAGGAGACCCAGTACTTC.

The genes are TRBV30 and TRBJ2-5, with 9 bases identical to TRBD1. This CDR3 region has 14 residues. V was clipped by 2 bases and J by 9 bases; unmatched bases: 10. From germline, CDR1 is GTSNPN and CDR2 SVGIG (reference sequence). In nucleotides, the CDR3 is TGTGCCTGGAGTCCGGGACAGGGCACAGGGGCCCAGTACTTC. Its protein is CAWSPGQGTGAQYF.